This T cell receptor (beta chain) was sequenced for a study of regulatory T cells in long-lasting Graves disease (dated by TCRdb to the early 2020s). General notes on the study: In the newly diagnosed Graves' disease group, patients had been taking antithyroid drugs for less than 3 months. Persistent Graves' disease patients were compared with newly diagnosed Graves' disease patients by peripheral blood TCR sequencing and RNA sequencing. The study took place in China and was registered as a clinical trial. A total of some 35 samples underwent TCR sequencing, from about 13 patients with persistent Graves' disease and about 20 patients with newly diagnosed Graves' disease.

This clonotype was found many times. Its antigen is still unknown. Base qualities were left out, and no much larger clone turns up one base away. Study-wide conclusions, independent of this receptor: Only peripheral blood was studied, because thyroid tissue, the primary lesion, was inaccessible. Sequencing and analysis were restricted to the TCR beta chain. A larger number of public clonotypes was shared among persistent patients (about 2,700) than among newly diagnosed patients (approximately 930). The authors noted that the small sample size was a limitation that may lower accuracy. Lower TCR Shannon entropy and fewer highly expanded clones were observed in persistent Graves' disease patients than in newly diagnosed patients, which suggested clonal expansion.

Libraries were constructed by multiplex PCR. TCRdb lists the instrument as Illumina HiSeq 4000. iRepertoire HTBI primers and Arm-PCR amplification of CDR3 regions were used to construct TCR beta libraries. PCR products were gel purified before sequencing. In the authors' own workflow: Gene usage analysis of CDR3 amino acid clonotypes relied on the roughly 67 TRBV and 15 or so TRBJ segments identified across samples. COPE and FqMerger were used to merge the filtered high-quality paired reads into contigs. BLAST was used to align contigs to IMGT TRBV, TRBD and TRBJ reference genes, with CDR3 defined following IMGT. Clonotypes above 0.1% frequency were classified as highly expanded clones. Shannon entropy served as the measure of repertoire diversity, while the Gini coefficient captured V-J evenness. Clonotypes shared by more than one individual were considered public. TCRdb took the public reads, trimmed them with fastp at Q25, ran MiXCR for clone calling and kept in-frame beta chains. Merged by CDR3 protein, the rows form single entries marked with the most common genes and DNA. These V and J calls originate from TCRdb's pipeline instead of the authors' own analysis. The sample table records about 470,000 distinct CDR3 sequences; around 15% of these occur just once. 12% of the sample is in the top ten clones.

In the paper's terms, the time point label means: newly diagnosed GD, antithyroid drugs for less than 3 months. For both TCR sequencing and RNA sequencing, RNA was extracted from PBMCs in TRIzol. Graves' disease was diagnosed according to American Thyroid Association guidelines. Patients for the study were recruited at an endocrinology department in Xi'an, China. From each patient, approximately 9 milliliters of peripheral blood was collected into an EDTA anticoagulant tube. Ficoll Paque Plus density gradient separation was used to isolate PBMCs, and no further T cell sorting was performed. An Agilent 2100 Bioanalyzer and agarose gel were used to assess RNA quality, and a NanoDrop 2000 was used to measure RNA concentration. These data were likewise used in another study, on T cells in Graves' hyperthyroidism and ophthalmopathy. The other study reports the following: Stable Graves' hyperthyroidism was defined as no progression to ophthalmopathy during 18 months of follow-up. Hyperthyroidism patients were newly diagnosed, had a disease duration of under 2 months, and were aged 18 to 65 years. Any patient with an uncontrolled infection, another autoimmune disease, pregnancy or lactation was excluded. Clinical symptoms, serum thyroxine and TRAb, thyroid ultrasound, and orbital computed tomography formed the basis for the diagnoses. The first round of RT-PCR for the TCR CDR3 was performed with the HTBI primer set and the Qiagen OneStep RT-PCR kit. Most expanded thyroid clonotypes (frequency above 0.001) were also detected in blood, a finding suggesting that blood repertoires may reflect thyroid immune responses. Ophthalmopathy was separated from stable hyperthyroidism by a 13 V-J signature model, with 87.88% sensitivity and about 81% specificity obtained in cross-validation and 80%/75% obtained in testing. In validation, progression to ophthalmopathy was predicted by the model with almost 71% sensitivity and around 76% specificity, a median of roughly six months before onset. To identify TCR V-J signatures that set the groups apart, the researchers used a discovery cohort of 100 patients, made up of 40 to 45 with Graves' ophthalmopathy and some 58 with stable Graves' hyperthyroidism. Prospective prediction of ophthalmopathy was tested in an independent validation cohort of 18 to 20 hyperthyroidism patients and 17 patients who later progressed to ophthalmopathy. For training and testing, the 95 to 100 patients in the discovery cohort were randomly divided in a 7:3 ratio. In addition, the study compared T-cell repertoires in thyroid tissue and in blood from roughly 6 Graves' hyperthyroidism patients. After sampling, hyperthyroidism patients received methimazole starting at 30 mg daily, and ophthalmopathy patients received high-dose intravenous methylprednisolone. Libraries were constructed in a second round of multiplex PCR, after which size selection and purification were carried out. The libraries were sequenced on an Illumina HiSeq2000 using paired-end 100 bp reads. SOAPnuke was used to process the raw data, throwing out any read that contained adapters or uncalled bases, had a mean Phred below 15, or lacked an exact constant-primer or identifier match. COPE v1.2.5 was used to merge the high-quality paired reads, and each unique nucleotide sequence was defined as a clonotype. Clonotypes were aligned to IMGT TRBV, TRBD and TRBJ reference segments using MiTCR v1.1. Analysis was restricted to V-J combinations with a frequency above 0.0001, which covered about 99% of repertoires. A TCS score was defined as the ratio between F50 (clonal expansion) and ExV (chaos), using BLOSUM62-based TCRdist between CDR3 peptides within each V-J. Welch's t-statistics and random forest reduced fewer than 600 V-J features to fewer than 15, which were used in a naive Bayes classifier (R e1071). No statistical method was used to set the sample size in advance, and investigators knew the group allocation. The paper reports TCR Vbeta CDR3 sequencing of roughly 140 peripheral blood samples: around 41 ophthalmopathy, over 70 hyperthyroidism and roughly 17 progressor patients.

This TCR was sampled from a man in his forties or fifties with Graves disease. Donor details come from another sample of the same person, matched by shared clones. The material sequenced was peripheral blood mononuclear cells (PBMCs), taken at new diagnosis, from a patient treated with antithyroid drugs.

The CDR3 region reads CASQLAGADTQYF. The DNA is as follows: TGTGCCAGCCAACTAGCGGGCGCAGATACGCAGTATTTT. The chain employs TRBV28 and TRBJ2-3; 9 central nucleotides agree with TRBD2. For CDR1 and CDR2, the germline V gene lists MDHEN and SYDVKM. V is trimmed back by 8 bases and J by 4 bases, and the junction contains 4 bases that no gene match accounts for. The CDR3 contains 13 residues, cysteine and phenylalanine counted. Left in the record is the CDR3 DNA by itself, 39 bases read in frame from the first base.